Listed below are T cell receptor beta chains from one sample, sequenced in a study of T cell responses to AZD1222 COVID-19 vaccine. Profiling relied on immunoSEQ multiplex PCR, and the TCRdb table lists in-frame clones only, not all of them. The sample lists about 170,000 clones; approximately 90% were seen once. Sequenced here: peripheral blood, sampled on day 0 of AZD1222 vaccination. The origin of the receptors is an adult in good health. The CDR3 runs from the conserved cysteine through the conserved F or W. The D gene is left open where the match is weak. Not every row has a clone size; where given, it reads once, few, many or a size class.

j_call: TRBJ1-1
clone_size: .
d_call: .
v_call: TRBV28
cdr3_aa: CASSFMAGGITEAFF
cdr3_nt: TGTGCCAGCAGTTTTATGGCAGGAGGAATCACTGAAGCTTTCTTT

j_call: TRBJ2-5
clone_size: .
d_call: .
v_call: TRBV11-3
cdr3_aa: CASRPGQKETQYF
cdr3_nt: TGTGCCAGCAGACCCGGACAGAAAGAGACCCAGTACTTC

j_call: TRBJ1-5
clone_size: once
d_call: .
v_call: TRBV4-1
cdr3_aa: CASSQVQQGIPNQPQHF
cdr3_nt: TGCGCCAGCAGCCAAGTTCAGCAGGGAATCCCTAATCAGCCCCAGCATTTT

j_call: TRBJ2-7
clone_size: .
d_call: TRBD2
v_call: TRBV7-2
cdr3_aa: CASSLAPGGVNEQYF
cdr3_nt: TGTGCCAGCAGCTTAGCGCCGGGAGGTGTCAACGAGCAGTACTTC

j_call: TRBJ1-2
clone_size: .
d_call: .
v_call: TRBV6-5
cdr3_aa: CASSLGGELRDGYTF
cdr3_nt: TGTGCCAGCAGTCTGGGAGGAGAATTAAGGGATGGCTACACCTTC

j_call: TRBJ1-1
clone_size: once
d_call: .
v_call: TRBV29-1
cdr3_aa: CSVGQTVNTEAFF
cdr3_nt: TGCAGCGTTGGACAGACAGTCAACACTGAAGCTTTCTTT

j_call: TRBJ1-1
clone_size: .
d_call: .
v_call: TRBV6-5
cdr3_aa: CASSYSIGVTEAFF
cdr3_nt: TGTGCCAGCAGTTACTCGATTGGGGTCACTGAAGCTTTCTTT

j_call: TRBJ2-7
clone_size: .
d_call: TRBD2
v_call: TRBV27
cdr3_aa: CASRPLLAGGLPYEQYF
cdr3_nt: TGTGCCAGCAGGCCACTCCTAGCGGGGGGGCTTCCCTACGAGCAGTACTTC

j_call: TRBJ1-3
clone_size: .
d_call: .
v_call: TRBV5-5
cdr3_aa: CASSRRDLGNTIYF
cdr3_nt: TGTGCCAGCAGCCGGCGGGACCTTGGAAACACCATATATTTT

j_call: TRBJ1-5
clone_size: .
d_call: .
v_call: TRBV7-2
cdr3_aa: CASSLLTGQNQPQHF
cdr3_nt: TGTGCCAGCAGCTTATTAACAGGACAGAATCAGCCCCAGCATTTT

j_call: TRBJ1-5
clone_size: .
d_call: .
v_call: TRBV10-1
cdr3_aa: CASVGAAGCQPQHF
cdr3_nt: TGCGCCAGCGTCGGGGCAGCAGGCTGTCAGCCCCAGCATTTT

j_call: TRBJ1-2
clone_size: .
d_call: .
v_call: TRBV6-6
cdr3_aa: CASSYSAGGPGYTF
cdr3_nt: TGTGCCAGCAGTTACTCGGCAGGTGGTCCCGGCTACACCTTC

j_call: TRBJ1-2
clone_size: .
d_call: .
v_call: TRBV7-2
cdr3_aa: CASSIYRAPGYTF
cdr3_nt: TGTGCCAGCAGCATCTACAGGGCCCCTGGCTACACCTTC

j_call: TRBJ1-1
clone_size: .
d_call: .
v_call: TRBV10-1
cdr3_aa: CASSSGTKLNTEAFF
cdr3_nt: TGCGCCAGCAGCTCCGGGACGAAATTGAACACTGAAGCTTTCTTT

j_call: TRBJ2-2
clone_size: .
d_call: TRBD2
v_call: TRBV9
cdr3_aa: CASSPSGGATGELFF
cdr3_nt: TGTGCCAGCAGCCCTAGCGGGGGGGCCACCGGGGAGCTGTTTTTT

j_call: TRBJ2-1
clone_size: .
d_call: .
v_call: TRBV18
cdr3_aa: CASSPPSPEGNEQFF
cdr3_nt: TGTGCCAGCTCACCACCTAGCCCCGAGGGTAATGAGCAGTTCTTC

j_call: TRBJ1-5
clone_size: .
d_call: TRBD1
v_call: TRBV7-9
cdr3_aa: CASSSGQSNQPQHF
cdr3_nt: TGTGCCAGCAGCTCGGGACAGAGCAATCAGCCCCAGCATTTT

j_call: TRBJ1-4
clone_size: .
d_call: .
v_call: TRBV4-3
cdr3_aa: CASSQDLGEPNHATNEKLFF
cdr3_nt: TGCGCCAGCAGCCAAGATCTGGGGGAGCCAAACCACGCAACTAATGAAAAACTGTTTTTT

j_call: TRBJ2-7
clone_size: few
d_call: .
v_call: TRBV19
cdr3_aa: CASSIVSGALYEQYF
cdr3_nt: TGTGCCAGTAGTATAGTTTCCGGGGCCTTATACGAGCAGTACTTC

j_call: TRBJ1-2
clone_size: .
d_call: TRBD1
v_call: TRBV6-5
cdr3_aa: CATQPGGYGYTF
cdr3_nt: TGTGCCACGCAACCAGGGGGGTATGGCTACACCTTC

j_call: TRBJ2-6
clone_size: .
d_call: .
v_call: TRBV2
cdr3_aa: CASSESIWAGANVLTF
cdr3_nt: TGTGCCAGCAGTGAGTCTATCTGGGCTGGGGCCAACGTCCTGACTTTC

j_call: TRBJ2-7
clone_size: .
d_call: TRBD1
v_call: TRBV6-4
cdr3_aa: CASSSDRGNEQYF
cdr3_nt: TGTGCCAGCAGCTCGGACAGGGGTAACGAGCAGTACTTC

j_call: TRBJ1-5
clone_size: .
d_call: .
v_call: TRBV6-5
cdr3_aa: CASSPGRGNQPQHF
cdr3_nt: TGTGCCAGCAGTCCCGGAAGGGGCAATCAGCCCCAGCATTTT

j_call: TRBJ1-4
clone_size: .
d_call: .
v_call: TRBV28
cdr3_aa: CASSWTNEKLFF
cdr3_nt: TGTGCCAGCAGTTGGACTAATGAAAAACTGTTTTTT

j_call: TRBJ1-2
clone_size: .
d_call: .
v_call: TRBV6-5
cdr3_aa: CASRDDSGGSYGYTF
cdr3_nt: TGTGCCAGCAGGGACGACAGTGGAGGTAGTTATGGCTACACCTTC

j_call: TRBJ1-6
clone_size: .
d_call: .
v_call: TRBV7-6
cdr3_aa: CASSLDGGEGSPLHF
cdr3_nt: TGTGCCAGCAGCTTAGATGGAGGGGAGGGTTCACCCCTCCACTTT

j_call: TRBJ1-5
clone_size: .
d_call: .
v_call: TRBV6-5
cdr3_aa: CASSYSPDGNQPQHF
cdr3_nt: TGTGCCAGCAGTTACTCCCCGGACGGGAATCAGCCCCAGCATTTT

j_call: TRBJ1-2
clone_size: once
d_call: .
v_call: TRBV13
cdr3_aa: CASSPPWSYGYTF
cdr3_nt: TGTGCCAGCAGCCCCCCGTGGTCCTATGGCTACACCTTC

j_call: TRBJ2-1
clone_size: .
d_call: TRBD2
v_call: TRBV5-4
cdr3_aa: CASSWDPSGGAYEQFF
cdr3_nt: TGTGCCAGCAGCTGGGACCCTAGCGGGGGGGCCTATGAGCAGTTCTTC

j_call: TRBJ1-6
clone_size: .
d_call: TRBD1
v_call: TRBV18
cdr3_aa: CASSPMAGGMNSPLHF
cdr3_nt: TGTGCCAGCTCACCGATGGCAGGGGGCATGAATTCACCCCTCCACTTT

j_call: TRBJ1-2
clone_size: .
d_call: TRBD1
v_call: TRBV7-9
cdr3_aa: CASSTGQGASNYGYTF
cdr3_nt: TGTGCCAGCAGCACGGGGCAGGGGGCGTCAAACTATGGCTACACCTTC

j_call: TRBJ1-1
clone_size: .
d_call: TRBD1
v_call: TRBV18
cdr3_aa: CASSPQGARTEAFF
cdr3_nt: TGTGCCAGCTCACCACAGGGGGCCCGGACTGAAGCTTTCTTT

j_call: TRBJ1-3
clone_size: .
d_call: .
v_call: TRBV15
cdr3_aa: CATSLDSSGNTIYF
cdr3_nt: TGTGCCACCAGCTTAGATTCCTCTGGAAACACCATATATTTT

j_call: TRBJ2-1
clone_size: .
d_call: .
v_call: TRBV2
cdr3_aa: CASKGLSYNEQFF
cdr3_nt: TGTGCCAGCAAGGGTCTTTCCTACAATGAGCAGTTCTTC

j_call: TRBJ2-2
clone_size: .
d_call: .
v_call: TRBV4-2
cdr3_aa: CASRRQETPDTGELFF
cdr3_nt: TGTGCCAGCAGACGACAGGAGACCCCTGACACCGGGGAGCTGTTTTTT

j_call: TRBJ2-1
clone_size: .
d_call: .
v_call: TRBV5-8
cdr3_aa: CASSLRRQSYNEQFF
cdr3_nt: TGTGCCAGCAGCTTGCGTAGACAGTCCTACAATGAGCAGTTCTTC

j_call: TRBJ1-6
clone_size: .
d_call: .
v_call: TRBV7-6
cdr3_aa: CASSPRQGGNSPLHF
cdr3_nt: TGTGCCAGCAGCCCCCGGCAGGGCGGCAATTCACCCCTCCACTTT

j_call: TRBJ1-5
clone_size: .
d_call: TRBD1
v_call: TRBV28
cdr3_aa: CASSLVQGDQPQHF
cdr3_nt: TGTGCCAGCAGTTTAGTTCAGGGGGATCAGCCCCAGCATTTT

j_call: TRBJ1-6
clone_size: .
d_call: .
v_call: TRBV7-3
cdr3_aa: CASSLKGSQGIYSPLHF
cdr3_nt: TGTGCCAGCAGCTTAAAAGGTAGCCAGGGCATTTATTCACCCCTCCACTTT

j_call: TRBJ2-7
clone_size: .
d_call: TRBD2
v_call: TRBV6-2/TRBV6-3
cdr3_aa: CASSPVRRRGVYYEQYF
cdr3_nt: TGTGCCAGCAGCCCCGTGAGACGGCGGGGGGTCTACTACGAGCAGTACTTC

j_call: TRBJ2-3
clone_size: .
d_call: .
v_call: TRBV5-8
cdr3_aa: CASSLGLRGARTDTQYF
cdr3_nt: TGTGCCAGCAGCTTGGGGTTAAGGGGGGCGAGGACAGATACGCAGTATTTT

j_call: TRBJ1-6
clone_size: .
d_call: TRBD1
v_call: TRBV6-6
cdr3_aa: CASKGSGQGNSPLHF
cdr3_nt: TGTGCCAGCAAGGGCTCGGGACAGGGGAATTCACCCCTCCACTTT

j_call: TRBJ1-1
clone_size: .
d_call: .
v_call: TRBV6-5
cdr3_aa: CASTRGNTEAFF
cdr3_nt: TGTGCCAGCACTCGGGGGAACACTGAAGCTTTCTTT

j_call: TRBJ1-4
clone_size: .
d_call: .
v_call: TRBV12-3/TRBV12-4
cdr3_aa: CASSFAHEKLFF
cdr3_nt: TGTGCCAGCAGTTTTGCGCATGAAAAACTGTTTTTT

j_call: TRBJ2-3
clone_size: .
d_call: .
v_call: TRBV5-5
cdr3_aa: CASRHGQGTDTQYF
cdr3_nt: TGTGCCAGCAGACACGGTCAGGGCACAGATACGCAGTATTTT

j_call: TRBJ1-1
clone_size: few
d_call: .
v_call: TRBV14
cdr3_aa: CASSQDLVNTEAFF
cdr3_nt: TGTGCCAGCAGCCAAGATTTAGTGAACACTGAAGCTTTCTTT

j_call: TRBJ2-5
clone_size: .
d_call: .
v_call: TRBV7-2
cdr3_aa: CASSATGSAETQYF
cdr3_nt: TGTGCCAGCAGCGCTACAGGGAGCGCAGAGACCCAGTACTTC

j_call: TRBJ1-1
clone_size: .
d_call: .
v_call: TRBV6-5
cdr3_aa: CASSYRALLNTEAFF
cdr3_nt: TGTGCCAGCAGCTACAGGGCCCTCCTGAACACTGAAGCTTTCTTT

j_call: TRBJ1-2
clone_size: .
d_call: .
v_call: TRBV14
cdr3_aa: CASSQDLRSHTENYGYTF
cdr3_nt: TGTGCCAGCAGCCAAGATCTTAGGAGCCACACCGAAAACTATGGCTACACCTTC

j_call: TRBJ1-1
clone_size: .
d_call: .
v_call: TRBV29-1
cdr3_aa: CSVDREGNTEAFF
cdr3_nt: TGCAGCGTTGACAGGGAAGGTAACACTGAAGCTTTCTTT

j_call: TRBJ1-5
clone_size: .
d_call: .
v_call: TRBV10-3
cdr3_aa: CAISEFKGNQPQHF
cdr3_nt: TGTGCCATCAGTGAGTTCAAAGGCAATCAGCCCCAGCATTTT

j_call: TRBJ2-3
clone_size: .
d_call: .
v_call: TRBV7-9
cdr3_aa: CASSLHSDTQYF
cdr3_nt: TGTGCCAGCAGCTTACACAGCGATACGCAGTATTTT

j_call: TRBJ1-1
clone_size: .
d_call: TRBD1
v_call: TRBV6-5
cdr3_aa: CASKLDRENTEAFF
cdr3_nt: TGTGCCAGCAAATTAGACAGGGAGAACACTGAAGCTTTCTTT

j_call: TRBJ1-2
clone_size: .
d_call: .
v_call: TRBV6-5
cdr3_aa: CASRPGGIDGYTF
cdr3_nt: TGTGCCAGCCGCCCCGGAGGGATAGATGGCTACACCTTC

j_call: TRBJ1-5
clone_size: .
d_call: .
v_call: TRBV5-1
cdr3_aa: CASSLPGPNQPQHF
cdr3_nt: TGCGCCAGCAGCTTACCGGGGCCCAATCAGCCCCAGCATTTT